This TCR beta chain appears in the sequencing data of a study of blood T cell repertoires in COVID-19. The sample holds a few counts of this clone. The germline V and J ends were trimmed by 2 bases and 7 bases, with 16 bases remaining between them. CDR3 length equals 15 residues. Germline values: CDR1 SGDLS, CDR2 YYNGEE. Individuals aged roughly 18 to 95 years were recruited from about two dozen US areas. Sequencing was performed with immunoSEQ multiplex PCR; in TCRdb, only in-frame clones are kept and a portion is missing. Here the sample spans about 200,000 clones, 85% being singletons. This TCR was sampled from a man aged 35 to 55 who had recovered from COVID-19. Sample: PBMCs or T cells enriched from blood (not recorded which). The chain carries TRBV9 and TRBJ2-1; D might be TRBD2 (5 bases). The CDR3 bases are TGTGCCAGCAGCGTTGTTGAGGGAAGTGGGAATGAGCAGTTCTTC. Translating gives CASSVVEGSGNEQFF.